This T cell receptor beta chain was retrieved from a study of cytomegalovirus exposure and HLA in healthy donors. Study-wide points: CMV serostatus stood as the only immune exposure information on hand. For presence/absence analyses, sequencing depth was assumed to be roughly uniform across donors. Trimming of TCR beta V- and J-genes showed a link, identified in a later analysis, to a missense DCLRE1C variant. It was likely that a cluster of highly shared sequence variants was a sequencing artifact.

This clone was found a few times. Its antigen is undetermined. Use of 60 Vbeta and 13 Jbeta primers characterized the PCR. Assay used: immunoSEQ multiplex PCR; TCRdb lists only in-frame clones, some missing. Counted here are roughly 120,000 clones, around 73% occurring once; the ten biggest clones make up just over 8%. Sequenced sample: PBMCs. The receptor comes from a middle-aged woman in good health and CMV-seropositive.

CDR3 sequence reads: CASSVLPGGQETQYF. CDR3 in DNA: TGTGCCAGCAGCGTATTGCCAGGGGGACAAGAGACCCAGTACTTC. This rearrangement joins TRBV9 to TRBJ2-5, with 7 bases lining up with TRBD1. CDR1 and CDR2 from the germline V gene are SGDLS and YYNGEE. V shed 1 base and J 2 bases; nucleotides not matched to a gene: 5. CDR3 length: 15 amino acids.